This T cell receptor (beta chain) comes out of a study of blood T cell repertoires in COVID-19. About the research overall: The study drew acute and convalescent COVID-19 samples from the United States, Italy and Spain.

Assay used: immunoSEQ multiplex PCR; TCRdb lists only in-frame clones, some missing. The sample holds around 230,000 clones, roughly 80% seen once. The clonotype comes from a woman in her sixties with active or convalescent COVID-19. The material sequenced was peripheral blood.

CDR3 in DNA: TGTGCCAGCAGCTTACAGGGTTACGGCTACACCTTC. This codes for CASSLQGYGYTF. The chain has TRBV7-9 and TRBJ1-2, with D perhaps TRBD1 (5 bases). Per the germline V gene, CDR1 is SEHNR and CDR2 is FQNEAQ (reference sequence). V lost 2 bases, J lost 8 bases, and 9 bases lay in between. The CDR3 has 12 residues.